This TCR beta chain was found in a study of blood T cell repertoires in COVID-19. At the level of the study: T cells, B-cell-depleted T cells, or PBMCs supplied cDNA or gDNA.

The table lists this clone with a count of one. In the original workflow: Quantification of nucleated cells was approximated via reference gene primer amplification. TCRdb's copy holds only in-frame clones and misses some; the assay was immunoSEQ multiplex PCR. From that table come the V and J calls and clone size; the DNA was used to work out D and trimming. The repertoire has around 83,000 clones, approximately 90% of them found once; the top ten carry approximately 14%. Per the germline V gene, CDR1 is LNHDA and CDR2 is SQIVND (reference sequence). Trimming removed 3 bases from V and 4 bases from J; junction bases left unmatched: 6. The CDR3 length is 17 residues.

Sequencing was performed on peripheral blood. The chain combines TRBV19 with TRBJ2-1; the match to TRBD2 covers 13 bases. The sequence was collected from a man in his 70s with active or convalescent COVID-19. CDR3 DNA: TGTGCCAGTAGTATCGGACTAGCGGGAGCTCCATACAATGAGCAGTTCTTC. This codes for CASSIGLAGAPYNEQFF.